This is a list of T cell receptor beta chains from one sample in a study of preoperative IRX-2 immunotherapy in early breast cancer. Using immunoSEQ multiplex PCR, the repertoire was profiled, and TCRdb retains in-frame clones only, with some absent. The sample records some 3,300 clones, roughly 69% being singletons. The sample consisted of tumor tissue, taken before IRX-2 immunotherapy. These receptors came from a human donor with breast cancer. The CDR3 runs from the conserved cysteine through the conserved F or W. The D gene is left open where the match is weak. Clone size is given for some rows only: seen once, a few or many times, or a class if the clone is expanded.

D gene,J gene,V gene,clone size,CDR3 DNA,CDR3 protein
-,TRBJ1-2,TRBV28,-,TGTGCCAGCAGTCCCCGAAGGATCGTCCATGGCTACACCTTC,CASSPRRIVHGYTF
-,TRBJ2-1,TRBV11-3,few,TGTGCCAGCAGCCCCGACAGGAAAGAAGGGGATGAGCAGTTCTTC,CASSPDRKEGDEQFF
-,TRBJ1-3,TRBV29-1,-,TGCAGCGCTGCACTGGATGGAAACACCATATATTTT,CSAALDGNTIYF
-,TRBJ2-1,TRBV11-3,-,TGTGCCAGCAGCTTAGGTCCCGGGGCGAGCAATGAGCAGTTCTTC,CASSLGPGASNEQFF
TRBD1,TRBJ2-7,TRBV15,few,TGTGCCACCAGCAGATATGGACAGGGGAAAAACGAGCAGTACTTC,CATSRYGQGKNEQYF
-,TRBJ2-3,TRBV10-2,-,TGCGCCAGCAGTGAGTCGACAACCGGGGCTACGCAGTATTTT,CASSESTTGATQYF
-,TRBJ1-5,TRBV28,-,TGTGCCAGCAGGAAGACTTGGGGACAATTAATTTATAGCAATCAGCCCCAGCATTTT,CASRKTWGQLIYSNQPQHF
TRBD2,TRBJ2-1,TRBV6-8,-,TGTGCCAGCAGTCCTAGCGGGGGGGCTTTGATAATCAATGAGCAGTTCTTC,CASSPSGGALIINEQFF
-,TRBJ1-4,TRBV11-3,-,TGTGCCAGCAGCTTGACCCGGGGGGCAACTAATGAAAAACTGTTTTTT,CASSLTRGATNEKLFF
TRBD1,TRBJ1-1,TRBV6-8,few,TGTGCCAGCAGTTTGAATTTCCCAGGGGGCCGGTTGGACACTGAAGCTTTCTTT,CASSLNFPGGRLDTEAFF
-,TRBJ2-3,TRBV11-3,large,TGTGCCAGCAGCTCCCCCGACGGGAGCACAGATACGCAGTATTTT,CASSSPDGSTDTQYF
-,TRBJ1-5,TRBV18,-,TGTGCCAGCTCACCATTAGCAGGGTGGGGAGATCAGCCCCAGCATTTT,CASSPLAGWGDQPQHF
-,TRBJ1-5,TRBV11-3,-,TGTGCCAGCAGCTCAACAGGGCCGGGTGATCAGCCCCAGCATTTT,CASSSTGPGDQPQHF
-,TRBJ1-1,TRBV5-1,once,TGCGCCAGCAGCCCACAGGTTCCCGAGACTGAAGCTTTCTTT,CASSPQVPETEAFF
-,TRBJ2-7,TRBV5-1,-,TGCGCCAGCAGCCAAGATCGATCCGGCATCCGCGGCGAGCAGTACTTC,CASSQDRSGIRGEQYF
-,TRBJ2-7,TRBV29-1,-,TGCAGCGTGGCCGGGACGAGGCAGCTGGAGCAGTACTTC,CSVAGTRQLEQYF
-,TRBJ2-7,TRBV11-3,few,TGTGCCAGCAGCCCCCGGGACGGATCCTACGAGCAGTACTTC,CASSPRDGSYEQYF
-,TRBJ1-1,TRBV29-1,-,TGCAGCGTAATCAACGACCGGGGCCGTTCTACTGAAGCTTTCTTT,CSVINDRGRSTEAFF
-,TRBJ1-1,TRBV5-1,-,TGCGCCAGCAGCTTGGATCCCCAGGGTTCCAACACTGAAGCTTTCTTT,CASSLDPQGSNTEAFF
-,TRBJ1-2,TRBV6-8,-,TGTGCCAGCGCCCGTCAAGACCCCAACTATGGCTACACCTTC,CASARQDPNYGYTF
-,TRBJ1-5,TRBV19,-,TGTGCCAGTGGCGCCGAAGGGGGGCTCCGCCGGCCCCAGCATTTT,CASGAEGGLRRPQHF
-,TRBJ2-5,TRBV18,-,TGTGCCAGCTCACCTCCACAGGATGGAGAGACCCAGTACTTC,CASSPPQDGETQYF
-,TRBJ2-2,TRBV11-3,-,TGTGCCAGCAGCCCGAGGCCCTTTACGTCAACCGGGGAGCTGTTTTTT,CASSPRPFTSTGELFF
-,TRBJ2-2,TRBV12-5,-,TGTGCCAGCACCCATCCTGTAGTCCGCGCCGGGGAGCTGTTTTTT,CASTHPVVRAGELFF
TRBD1,TRBJ2-1,TRBV18,-,TGTGCCAGCTCCCTTGCCCCCGGCGCGGCAGGACAGGGCTACAATGAGCAGTTCTTC,CASSLAPGAAGQGYNEQFF
-,TRBJ2-7,TRBV6-8,-,TGTGCCATCGGGGGACAGTCGAGCTACGAGCAGTACTTC,CAIGGQSSYEQYF
-,TRBJ2-5,TRBV6-8,-,TGTGCCAGCACCCTACACAGGACTCGGGGAGAGACCCAGTACTTC,CASTLHRTRGETQYF
TRBD2,TRBJ2-7,TRBV25-1,-,TGTGCCAGCAGGCTTCTGGCGGGAGCCTACGAGCAGTACTTC,CASRLLAGAYEQYF
TRBD1,TRBJ2-7,TRBV6-8,-,TGTGCCAGCCGGGACAGGGGGAACTACGAGCAGTACTTC,CASRDRGNYEQYF
-,TRBJ1-2,TRBV11-3,-,TGTGCCAGCAGCTTGGACGGCACCGGGGGCTATGGCTACACCTTC,CASSLDGTGGYGYTF
-,TRBJ2-3,TRBV14,few,TGTGCCAGCAGCTCCATAGCGGAAAGCACAGATACGCAGTATTTT,CASSSIAESTDTQYF
TRBD1,TRBJ2-5,TRBV29-1,-,TGCAGCGTCTTGACAGGGATGGAGACCCAGTACTTC,CSVLTGMETQYF
-,TRBJ2-1,TRBV11-3,large,TGTGCCAGCAGCTTAGTTGCGGCAGGGGCCTACAATGAGCAGTTCTTC,CASSLVAAGAYNEQFF
-,TRBJ2-3,TRBV19,large,TGTGCCAGTACACGATCGGCGGGGCAAGATACGCAGTATTTT,CASTRSAGQDTQYF
TRBD2,TRBJ2-1,TRBV7-6,-,TGTGCCAGCAGCCCGATTATTGGGACTAGCGGGGGGGTTGAGCAGTTCTTC,CASSPIIGTSGGVEQFF
TRBD2,TRBJ2-7,TRBV6-8,medium-sized,TGTGCCAGCAGTTCCACTAGCGGGGGGTTCGACGAGCAGTACTTC,CASSSTSGGFDEQYF
TRBD2,TRBJ2-5,TRBV6-8,-,TGTGCCAGCCGACTAGCGGGGGGCCAAGAGACCCAGTACTTC,CASRLAGGQETQYF
TRBD2,TRBJ2-3,TRBV7-4,-,TGTGCCAGCAGCTTTTCGTCTAGCGGGAGAGATACGCAGTATTTT,CASSFSSSGRDTQYF
-,TRBJ2-7,TRBV6-1,-,TGTGCCAGCAGTGAAGCAGGGCCGTACGAGCAGTACTTC,CASSEAGPYEQYF
-,TRBJ2-7,TRBV11-3,-,TGTGCCAGCAGCACGGGGGCGGCGTTTACCTACGAGCAGTACTTC,CASSTGAAFTYEQYF
-,TRBJ2-1,TRBV4-1,-,TGCGCCAGCAGCCAAGTTAGGGGGGTGGATGAGCAGTTCTTC,CASSQVRGVDEQFF
-,TRBJ2-1,TRBV28,-,TGTGCCAGCAGCCCTCCCTACTATCCATACAATGAGCAGTTCTTC,CASSPPYYPYNEQFF
-,TRBJ2-3,TRBV19,-,TGTGCCAGTATGAGGGTTGGAGGTACGCAGTATTTT,CASMRVGGTQYF
TRBD1,TRBJ2-7,TRBV19,-,TGTGCCAGTAGTAGTCAGGGGGCGCACGACGAGCAGTACTTC,CASSSQGAHDEQYF
TRBD2,TRBJ2-6,TRBV19,-,TGTGCCAGTATCGGGAGGGCTGGGGCCAACGTCCTGACTTTC,CASIGRAGANVLTF
TRBD2,TRBJ2-1,TRBV19,-,TGTGCCAGTAATGGTGTACTAGCGGTTAATGAGCAGTTCTTC,CASNGVLAVNEQFF
-,TRBJ2-5,TRBV14,-,TGTGCCAGCAGCCCGTGGAGAGGCTTGGAAGAGACCCAGTACTTC,CASSPWRGLEETQYF
-,TRBJ1-3,TRBV19,once,TGTGCCAGTAGGGACCTCTCTGGAAACACCATATATTTT,CASRDLSGNTIYF
-,TRBJ2-7,TRBV28,-,TGTGCCAGCAGTCCCCGAGGACAGAGCTACCACTACGAGCAGTACTTC,CASSPRGQSYHYEQYF
-,TRBJ1-2,TRBV6-8,-,TGTGCCAGCAGTTACGGGGCAGGACGACAAGTCACCTTC,CASSYGAGRQVTF
TRBD1,TRBJ1-5,TRBV18,-,TGTGCCAGCTCACTTTTTGGACAGGGCGTAAGCAATCAGCCCCAGCATTTT,CASSLFGQGVSNQPQHF
-,TRBJ1-2,TRBV7-5,-,TGTGCCAGCAGCTTGACTGGGACAGGGCTCTATGGCTACACCTTC,CASSLTGTGLYGYTF
-,TRBJ1-3,TRBV30,-,TGTGCCTGGAGTACCATACAGACAGGTTCTTCTGGAAACACCATATATTTT,CAWSTIQTGSSGNTIYF
TRBD2,TRBJ2-5,TRBV11-3,-,TGTGCCAGCAGCCCGAGGACTAGCGGGGTGGAGACCCAGTACTTC,CASSPRTSGVETQYF